What follows are 21 T cell receptor beta chains derived from one specimen sequenced in a study of T cell clonality in common variable immunodeficiency. Sequenced by immunoSEQ multiplex PCR; TCRdb stores in-frame clones only, minus some. The sample presents fewer than 60,000 clones, none singletons. Material for sequencing was peripheral blood mononuclear cells. These receptors all come from a person aged 18-69 years in good health.

Ten or more counts support this clone. The read comes to an end 3 residues before the CDR3 does, leaving the germline J gene to fill in the end. The rearrangement joins TRBV6-2 or TRBV6-3 to TRBJ2-1, with 7 positions matching TRBD2. Germline loops: CDR1 MNHEY, CDR2 SVGEGT. The length of the CDR3 is 14 residues. The V and J ends lost 4 bases and 7 bases, in that order; junction bases with no gene match: 7. Partial CDR3 DNA: TGTGCCAGCAGTTCGGCGGGGGTGGGAAATGAG. The encoded protein is CASSSAGVGNE. The whole CDR3 protein reads CASSSAGVGNEQFF.

This clone showed up many times. Read data end 3 residues before the CDR3 end; the end is taken from the germline J gene. This chain connects TRBV4-2 to TRBJ1-5; 10 bases are a match to TRBD1. This CDR3 is built from 17 residues. The ends lost 0 bases at V and 4 bases at J; junction bases unmatched: 6. The germline CDR1 and CDR2 sequences are LGHNA and YNFKEQ. CDR3: CASSQDAGQGINQPQHF. The part of the CDR3 DNA that was read is TGTGCCAGCAGCCAAGACGCGGGACAGGGGATAAATCAGCCC.

This clone was picked up many times. The read terminates 3 residues before the CDR3 end, so the remaining end is supplied by the germline J gene. This chain uses TRBV6-2 or TRBV6-3 with TRBJ2-5; D is undetermined. CDR1 MNHEY and CDR2 SVGEGT come from the germline V gene. The CDR3 spans 14 residues. V gave up 0 bases and J gave up 7 bases, with 12 bases separating them. CDR3 bases read: TGTGCCAGCAGTTACTCGGGCGACATGGGGACC. This encodes CASSYSGDMGT. The complete CDR3 reads CASSYSGDMGTQYF.

With regard to this clone: The read ends 3 residues before the CDR3 terminus; that terminus is restored from the germline J gene. The V gene is TRBV5-1, the J gene TRBJ2-7; D gene unclear. V was clipped by 3 bases and J by 3 bases, with 4 bases between them. Germline V gene lookup returns CDR1 SGHRS and CDR2 YFSETQ. The CDR3 spans 11 residues. The CDR3 loop is CASSSSYEQYF. The sequenced part of the CDR3 DNA is TGCGCCAGCAGCTCCAGCTACGAG.

About this clone itself: The observed sequence ends 3 residues before the CDR3 terminus, with the missing tail filled in from the germline J gene. The chain uses TRBV6-2 or TRBV6-3 and TRBJ1-3; D may be TRBD1 (5 bases). Trimming removed 6 bases from V and 4 bases from J, with 10 bases in between. The CDR3 has 13 amino acids. Germline values: CDR1 MNHEY, CDR2 SVGEGT. The DNA read from the CDR3 is TGTGCCAGCAGAGGAACAGGAGGAAACACC. It is translated as CASRGTGGNT. The whole CDR3 reads CASRGTGGNTIYF.

In this sample, this clone turned up a few times. The sequence runs out 3 residues before the end of the CDR3; the remainder is reconstructed from the germline J gene. The chain carries TRBV30 and TRBJ1-1, with a weak D call TRBD1 (6 bases). Germline V gene data show CDR1 as GTSNPN and CDR2 as SVGIG (reference sequence). This CDR3 comprises 12 residues. Trimming stripped 3 bases from V and 4 bases from J, with 9 bases between. The CDR3 reads CAWSGGPTEAFF. CDR3 DNA, as far as it was read: TGTGCCTGGAGCGGGGGGCCCACTGAA. Supplemented by reference TRBV30 and TRBJ1-1, the full variable domain reads SQTIHQWPATLVQPVGSPLSLECTVEGTSNPNLYWYRQAAGRGLQLLFYSVGIGQISSEVPQNLSASRPQDRQFILSSKKLLLSDSGFYLCAWSGGPTEAFFGQGTRLTVV.

Ten or more counts support this clone. The CDR3 end falls 3 residues outside the read, so it is completed with the germline J gene. V usage is TRBV18 and J usage is TRBJ1-1; 7 positions agree with TRBD1. The CDR3 is made up of 16 amino acids. Germline V CDR1 and CDR2: KGHSH, LQKENI. V shed 3 bases and J 4 bases; nucleotides not matched to a gene: 11. CDR3 DNA, as far as it was read: TGTGCCAGCTCACCGCCATCTGGCACAGGGGTCACTGAA. Translating gives CASSPPSGTGVTE. The whole CDR3 protein reads CASSPPSGTGVTEAFF.

This clone was seen many times. The DNA ends 3 residues before the CDR3 does, and the rest of the CDR3 is filled in from the germline J gene. The chain uses TRBV4-2 and TRBJ1-5; 8 bases match TRBD1. Per the germline V gene, CDR1 is LGHNA and CDR2 is YNFKEQ. V shed 2 bases and J 6 bases; nucleotides not matched to a gene: 6. The CDR3 sequence is 15 residues long. CDR3 loop: CASSQSDREVQPQHF. CDR3 DNA, as far as it was read: TGTGCCAGCAGCCAATCGGACAGGGAGGTTCAGCCC.

The table lists this clone with many counts. The read ends 3 residues shy of where the CDR3 ends; the end is completed using the germline J gene. The rearrangement links TRBV7-3 to TRBJ2-2, with a weak D call TRBD1 (5 bases). The V end lost 5 bases, the J end lost 6 bases, and 22 bases lay between the germline ends. This CDR3 comprises 17 residues. Germline V CDR1 and CDR2: SGHTA, FQGTGA. CDR3 DNA, as far as it was read: TGTGCCAGCAGCCCCGCCTTACAGGTTATTCGGGCCGGGGAG. It is translated as CASSPALQVIRAGE. The CDR3 reads in full as CASSPALQVIRAGELFF.

This clone was observed many times. The read ends 3 residues shy of where the CDR3 ends; the end is completed using the germline J gene. The V and J genes are TRBV14 and TRBJ1-5; D uncertain. Trimming pared 1 base from V and 1 base from J, leaving 5 bases between. This CDR3 has 14 residues. The V gene's germline CDR1 is SGHDN and CDR2 FVKESK. Incomplete CDR3 DNA: TGTGCCAGCAGCCAAGGAGGGAGCAATCAGCCC. This translates into CASSQGGSNQP. The whole CDR3 protein is CASSQGGSNQPQHF. The full variable domain, completed using reference TRBV14 and TRBJ1-5, is EAGVTQFPSHSVIEKGQTVTLRCDPISGHDNLYWYRRVMGKEIKFLLHFVKESKQDESGMPNNRFLAERTGGTYSTLKVQPAELEDSGVYFCASSQGGSNQPQHFGDGTRLSIL.

This clone was found many times. The CDR3 end lies 3 residues beyond the end of the read and is filled in from the germline J gene. V is TRBV6-4 and J is TRBJ2-7, with a weak D call TRBD2 (6 bases). With 0 bases removed from V and 3 bases from J, the gap between germline ends came to 12 bases. CDR1 and CDR2 (germline): MRHNA, SNTAGT. This CDR3 contains 15 residues. The CDR3: CASSDSWGVCYEQYF. CDR3 bases read: TGTGCCAGCAGTGACTCTTGGGGGGTATGCTACGAG.

This clone has at least ten counts. The DNA ends 3 residues before the CDR3 does, and the rest of the CDR3 is filled in from the germline J gene. The chain uses TRBV2 and TRBJ2-3; 7 bases fit TRBD1. V was pared by 8 bases and J by 0 bases, with 14 bases of the junction left unmatched. CDR3 length: 17 amino acids. The germline gives CDR1 SNHLY, CDR2 FYNNEI. The part of the CDR3 DNA that was read is TGTGCCAGCGGTACTGGGACAGAACACTCTAGCACAGATACG. It is translated as CASGTGTEHSSTDT. The full CDR3 is CASGTGTEHSSTDTQYF.

At least ten counts were recorded for this clone. The CDR3 is cut off 3 residues early in the read; its end comes from the germline J gene. The chain uses TRBV18 and TRBJ1-1; TRBD1 agrees at 10 bases. Germline CDR1 KGHSH, CDR2 LQKENI. The CDR3 extends over 18 amino acids. Trimming cost V 1 base and J 6 bases; bases outside gene matches: 14. The CDR3 bases that were read are TGTGCCAGCTCACCACTGCGGTTGGGGTGGGGGACAGGGGCTGAA. This codes for CASSPLRLGWGTGAE. The CDR3, in full, reads CASSPLRLGWGTGAEAFF.

In this sample, this clone turned up many times. The CDR3 DNA, read in part, is TGCGCCAGCAGCTTGGAGCAGGGTGAG. Protein: CASSLEQGE. The complete CDR3 sequence is CASSLEQGEQFF. The chain recombines TRBV5-1 with TRBJ2-1; tentative D call: TRBD1 (5 bases). The read finishes 3 residues shy of the CDR3 end, and the germline J gene is used to complete it. The CDR3 spans 12 residues. CDR1 SGHRS and CDR2 YFSETQ come from the germline V gene. V was clipped by 0 bases and J by 9 bases, with 7 bases between them.

This clone has a count of ten or more. The read ends 3 residues before the CDR3 terminus; that terminus is restored from the germline J gene. The genes are TRBV13 and TRBJ2-5; 8 nucleotides line up with TRBD1. The CDR3 runs to 15 residues. The V and J ends lost 4 bases and 2 bases, in that order; junction bases with no gene match: 6. Germline-derived CDR1 and CDR2 are PRHDT and FYEKMQ (reference sequence). The chain's CDR3 is CASSWVRDRQETQYF. The covered CDR3 bases are TGTGCCAGCAGCTGGGTCCGGGACAGGCAAGAGACC. The whole variable domain, remainder taken from reference TRBV13 and TRBJ2-5, is AAGVIQSPRHLIKEKRETATLKCYPIPRHDTVYWYQQGPGQDPQFLISFYEKMQSDKGSIPDRFSAQQFSDYHSELNMSSLELGDSALYFCASSWVRDRQETQYFGPGTRLLVL.

In this sample, this clone turned up many times. The CDR3 end falls 3 residues outside the read, so it is completed with the germline J gene. This chain joins TRBV7-2 and TRBJ2-7; D is undetermined. This CDR3 is 14 amino acids long. Germline-derived CDR1 and CDR2 are SGHTA and FQGNSA. The V gene lost 2 bases and the J gene lost 1 base, with 9 bases spanning the gap. CDR3 amino acids: CASSLIQESYEQYF. The CDR3 DNA, read in part, is TGTGCCAGCAGCTTAATTCAGGAATCCTACGAG.

This clone has more than one count but fewer than ten. The read is 3 residues too short to cover the CDR3 end, so that end is filled in from the germline J gene. The chain couples TRBV30 to TRBJ1-2, with D maybe TRBD1 (6 bases). CDR3 length: 14 amino acids. The germline gives CDR1 GTSNPN, CDR2 SVGIG (reference sequence). CDR3 DNA, as far as it was read: TGTGCCTGGGGGGCAGGGGCCACGGGCAATGAC. It yields the protein CAWGAGATGND. Given in full, the CDR3 is CAWGAGATGNDYTF.

The table lists this clone with many counts. The read ends 3 residues shy of where the CDR3 ends; the end is completed using the germline J gene. The rearrangement joins TRBV14 to TRBJ2-2, with a weak D call TRBD2 (6 bases). The CDR3 sequence is 17 residues long. Germline V CDR1 and CDR2: SGHDN, FVKESK. CDR3 sequence: CASSQGGLLSTNEKLFF. CDR3 DNA (partial): TGTGCCAGCAGCCAGGGGGGACTCCTTTCAACTAATGAAAAG. Full variable domain (outside the CDR3, taken from reference TRBV14 and TRBJ2-2): EAGVTQFPSHSVIEKGQTVTLRCDPISGHDNLYWYRRVMGKEIKFLLHFVKESKQDESGMPNNRFLAERTGGTYSTLKVQPAELEDSGVYFCASSQGGLLSTNEKLFFGEGSRLTVL.

A word on this clone: Read coverage stops 3 residues before the CDR3 terminus; the germline J gene supplies the remainder. The chain is built from TRBV5-1 and TRBJ2-1; 9 nucleotides line up with TRBD2. Germline V gives CDR1 SGHRS, CDR2 YFSETQ. V lost 0 bases, J lost 6 bases, and 10 bases stayed unmatched. CDR3 length equals 17 residues. The CDR3 reads CASSLAPSGVQGNEQFF. Incomplete CDR3 DNA: TGCGCCAGCAGCTTGGCCCCTAGCGGGGTACAGGGCAATGAG.

This clone was counted many times. The read comes to an end 3 residues before the CDR3 does, leaving the germline J gene to fill in the end. In the same sample, other DNA sequences code for this CDR3. The J gene is TRBJ2-7, the V gene TRBV2; weak D call: TRBD2 (6 bases). There are 15 residues in the CDR3. Deletions cut 6 bases from V and 3 bases from J, with 18 bases between. CDR1 is SNHLY and CDR2 is FYNNEI in the germline V gene. CDR3 DNA (partial): TGTGCCAGCAGGGGGGGTAAAGGGAACATCTACGAG. Translation gives CASRGGKGNIYE. The entire CDR3 is CASRGGKGNIYEQYF.

This clone was counted at least ten times. The DNA ends 3 residues before the CDR3 does, and the rest of the CDR3 is filled in from the germline J gene. This rearrangement joins TRBV5-1 to TRBJ2-1; TRBD1 aligns across 8 bases. CDR3 size: 16 residues. The germline gives CDR1 SGHRS, CDR2 YFSETQ. The trim removed 5 bases at V and 6 bases at J, leaving 13 bases unmatched. Partial CDR3 DNA: TGCGCCAGCAGTCTTTACCAGGGGGCAGATAGCAATGAG. Its translation is CASSLYQGADSNE. The CDR3 as a whole reads CASSLYQGADSNEQFF.